This T cell receptor beta chain was retrieved from a study of blood T cell repertoires in COVID-19. The overall study: From the United States, Italy and Spain came samples of acute and convalescent COVID-19. The cDNA or gDNA used as material had been derived from T cells, B-cell-depleted T cells, or PBMCs.

CDR1 is MRHNA and CDR2 is SNTAGT in the germline V gene. This CDR3 has 13 amino acids. V gave up 1 base and J gave up 9 bases, with 11 bases separating them. This clone was counted once. Authors' analysis steps: From reference gene primer amplification, estimates of nucleated cell counts were derived. Repertoires were generated with immunoSEQ multiplex PCR, while TCRdb's copy carries only in-frame clones and drops some. V, J and clone size derive from that table, while D and trimming were established from the DNA sequence. The table has some 330,000 clones, around 87% seen once. Specimen: peripheral blood. This clonotype originated in a woman aged 45 to 65 with active or convalescent COVID-19. V is TRBV6-4 and J is TRBJ2-3, with a possible D match to TRBD2 (6 bases). CDR3 DNA: TGTGCCAGCAGTGACTTTACGGGGGTCACGCAGTATTTT. Translating it yields CASSDFTGVTQYF.